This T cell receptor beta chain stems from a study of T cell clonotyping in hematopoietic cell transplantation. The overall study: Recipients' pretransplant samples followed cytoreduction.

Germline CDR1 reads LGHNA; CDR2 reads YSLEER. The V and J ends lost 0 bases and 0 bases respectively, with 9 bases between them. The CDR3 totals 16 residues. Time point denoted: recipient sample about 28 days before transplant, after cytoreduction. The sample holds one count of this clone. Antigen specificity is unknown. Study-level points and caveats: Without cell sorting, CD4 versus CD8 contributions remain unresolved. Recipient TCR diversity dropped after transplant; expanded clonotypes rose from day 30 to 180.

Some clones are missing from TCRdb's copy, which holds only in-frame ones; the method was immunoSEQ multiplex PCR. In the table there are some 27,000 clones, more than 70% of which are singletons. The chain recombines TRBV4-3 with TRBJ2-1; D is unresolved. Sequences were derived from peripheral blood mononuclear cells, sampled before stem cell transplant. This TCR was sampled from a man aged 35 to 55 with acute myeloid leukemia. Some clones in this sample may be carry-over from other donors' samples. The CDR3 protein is CASSQELRSSYNEQFF. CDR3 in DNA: TGCGCCAGCAGCCAAGAACTGAGGAGCTCCTACAATGAGCAGTTCTTC.